These 32 T cell receptor beta chains were all obtained from the same sample, sequenced in a study of T cell repertoires in cytomegalovirus infection. These receptors are not linked to any known antigen. One entry per CDR3 protein, called by TCRdb with MiXCR from the reads. The table includes fewer than 150,000 distinct CDR3 sequences, over 30% detected once. Specimen: CD8+ T cells from cultured PBMCs, collected from culture after CMV antigen stimulation. All receptors derive from a human donor in good health (CMV status not recorded). Some clones in this sample may be carry-over from other donors' samples.

This clonotype was seen more than once but under ten times. The V call is TRBV6-6, the J call TRBJ2-7, with no clear D. Trimming stripped 5 bases from V and 5 bases from J, with 16 bases between. The CDR3 length is 14 residues. The germline V gene has CDR1 MNHNY and CDR2 SVGAGI (reference sequence). The CDR3 reads CASSGGFQVDEQYF. CDR3 DNA: TGTGCCAGCAGTGGCGGATTCCAAGTGGACGAGCAGTACTTC.

The chain carries TRBV7-6 and TRBJ2-7; 8 nucleotides agree with TRBD1. The CDR3 totals 16 residues. Per the germline V gene, CDR1 is SGHVS and CDR2 is FNYEAQ. The V segment lost 4 bases and the J segment 0 bases; nucleotides outside the gene matches: 8. The CDR3 DNA sequence: TGTGCCAGCAGCTCCGGACAGGGTGGGAACTCCTACGAGCAGTACTTC. Encoded protein: CASSSGQGGNSYEQYF.

This clonotype was detected only a few times. This chain links TRBV6-1 with TRBJ1-5; a weak D match, TRBD1 (6 bases). Trimming took 1 base from V and 7 from J, leaving 17 bases between them. The germline V gene encodes CDR1 MNHNS and CDR2 SASEGT. This CDR3 comprises 16 residues. The CDR3 nucleotides read TGTGCCAGCAGTGAAGGTTGGCAGGGGATTCTCCAGCCCCAGCATTTT. Amino acids: CASSEGWQGILQPQHF.

This chain links TRBV5-6 with TRBJ2-7; 9 bases match TRBD1. This CDR3 region has 15 residues. Germline CDR1 SGHDT, CDR2 YYEEEE. The junction had 11 bases not matched to a gene; V was cut back by 3 bases and J by 7 bases. The CDR3 coding sequence is TGTGCCAGCAGCTCGGAGGGACAGGGATATTGGGAGCAGTACTTC. Translated: CASSSEGQGYWEQYF.

This clonotype was recorded a few times. The chain employs TRBV7-2 and TRBJ1-1, with TRBD1 matching 11 bases. The CDR3 covers 16 residues. The J segment lost 0 bases and the V segment lost 3 bases, leaving 3 bases of the junction unmatched. Germline V gene data show CDR1 as SGHTA and CDR2 as FQGNSA. DNA for the CDR3: TGTGCCAGCAGCTTCGGACAGGGGGCCTTGAACACTGAAGCTTTCTTT. Translating gives CASSFGQGALNTEAFF.

The chain has TRBV7-8 and TRBJ2-5, with 14 bases matching TRBD2. V gave up 2 bases and J gave up 4 bases; unmatched junction bases: 15. Germline V gene data show CDR1 as SGHVS and CDR2 as FQNEAQ. This CDR3 is built from 20 residues. The CDR3 DNA reads as TGTGCCAGCAGCTTACGGACTAGCGGGGGGCCTCTTGGTAATCGAGAGACCCAGTACTTC. Translated: CASSLRTSGGPLGNRETQYF.

The table lists this clonotype with a few counts. The genes are TRBV12-5 and TRBJ2-2; D is unclear. With 6 bases removed from V and 2 bases from J, the gap between germline ends came to 10 bases. Germline loops: CDR1 LGHNT, CDR2 FRNRAP. There are 14 residues in the CDR3. For the CDR3, the DNA is TGTGCTAGTGGCTCGACGGTAAACACCGGGGAGCTGTTTTTT. It translates to CASGSTVNTGELFF.

This chain joins TRBV7-6 and TRBJ1-4; tentatively, D is TRBD1 (5 bases). V was trimmed by 6 bases and J by 8 bases, leaving 19 bases between them. The CDR3 has 15 residues. Germline CDR1 SGHVS, CDR2 FNYEAQ. The CDR3 loop is CASSPTGPEGEKLFF. In nucleotides, the CDR3 is TGTGCCAGCAGTCCAACCGGACCCGAGGGGGAAAAACTGTTTTTT.

The V and J genes are TRBV5-1 and TRBJ2-6, with 9 bases identical to TRBD1. Germline CDR1 is SGHRS and CDR2 is YFSETQ. With 3 bases clipped from V and 2 bases from J, the junction kept 12 bases outside the gene matches. The CDR3 has 19 residues. In DNA form, the CDR3 reads TGCGCCAGCAGCTCAGACGTGGGACAGGGTCCTCCTGGGGCCAACGTCCTGACTTTC. This encodes CASSSDVGQGPPGANVLTF.

This clonotype occurred a few times. The genes are TRBV25-1 and TRBJ2-1; TRBD1 is a possible D gene (7 bases). The CDR3 is 19 amino acids. Per germline, CDR1 MGHDK and CDR2 SYGVNS. V lost 8 bases to trimming and J lost 6 bases, with 32 bases between them. DNA of the CDR3: TGTGCCAGCTCAAAGCCCAGGGGGGCGCTTCGATCCCTGGGCAATGAGCAGTTCTTC. Protein: CASSKPRGALRSLGNEQFF.

Ten or more counts support this clonotype. V and J are TRBV7-2 and TRBJ1-4; 9 positions match TRBD1. The V and J ends lost 5 bases and 2 bases, in that order; junction bases with no gene match: 12. The CDR3 contains 18 residues. The germline CDR1 and CDR2 sequences are SGHTA and FQGNSA. CDR3 amino acids: CASSPEGQGSGTNEKLFF. The CDR3, as DNA: TGTGCCAGCAGCCCGGAGGGACAGGGTAGTGGCACTAATGAAAAACTGTTTTTT.

This rearrangement joins TRBV5-6 to TRBJ2-5; D gene uncertain. The V gene's germline CDR1 is SGHDT and CDR2 YYEEEE. The CDR3 extends over 12 amino acids. Between the trimmed V and J ends, which lost 1 base and 1 base, there was a span of 2 bases. As DNA, the CDR3 is TGTGCCAGCAGCTTGATCCAAGAGACCCAGTACTTC. This gives the protein CASSLIQETQYF.

This clonotype occurred many times. The rearrangement uses TRBV7-2 and TRBJ1-2; D is possibly TRBD1 (5 bases). Germline V lookup: CDR1 SGHTA, CDR2 FQGNSA. This CDR3 has 15 residues. Between the trimmed V and J ends, which lost 4 bases and 0 bases, there was a span of 12 bases. CDR3 sequence (DNA): TGTGCCAGCAGCTCCCTGGGGCACACTAACTATGGCTACACCTTC. Translation gives CASSSLGHTNYGYTF.

This clonotype was recorded a few times. The chain carries TRBV6-2 or TRBV6-3 and TRBJ1-2; D not resolved. The CDR3 runs 13 residues. From germline, CDR1 is MNHEY and CDR2 SVGEGT. Trimming took off 2 bases at V and 4 bases at J, with 8 bases between the two ends. The CDR3 DNA reads TGTGCCAGCAGTTACCGTCGCCCCTATGGCTACACCTTC. The encoded protein is CASSYRRPYGYTF.

The genes are TRBV6-5 and TRBJ1-2, with 7 bases that match TRBD1. The germline V gene has CDR1 MNHEY and CDR2 SVGAGI. Losses at the gene ends were 8 bases for V and 6 bases for J; bases not matched to a gene: 9. The CDR3 covers 13 residues. The CDR3: CASCLPGGDGYTF. In DNA form, the CDR3 reads TGTGCCAGCTGCCTCCCAGGGGGGGATGGCTACACCTTC.

This clonotype was counted at least ten times. J is TRBJ1-1 and V is TRBV6-2 or TRBV6-3; 7 bases agree with TRBD1. Unmatched junction bases numbered 7, after V lost 6 bases and J lost 0 bases. Germline CDR1 and CDR2: MNHEY and SVGEGT. CDR3 length: 15 residues. The CDR3, as DNA: TGTGCCAGCAGGCGGCCGGGACAGATGAACACTGAAGCTTTCTTT. Its protein product is CASRRPGQMNTEAFF.

The chain links TRBV20-1 to TRBJ2-7, with TRBD2 identical over 12 bases. The V gene's germline CDR1 is DFQATT and CDR2 SNEGSKA (reference sequence). The CDR3 runs to 18 residues. The junction had 18 bases not matched to a gene; V was cut back by 6 bases and J by 3 bases. CDR3 loop: CSATLRGRLAGVHYEQYF. DNA of the CDR3: TGCAGTGCCACCCTTCGGGGTAGACTAGCGGGGGTCCACTACGAGCAGTACTTC.

The chain joins TRBV7-6 to TRBJ1-2; no definite D call. This CDR3 is 18 amino acids long. The V and J ends lost 5 bases and 4 bases respectively, with 26 bases between them. CDR1 is SGHVS and CDR2 is FNYEAQ in the germline V gene. In DNA form, the CDR3 reads TGTGCCAGCAGCCCCCCGGGCTCCAATTTACAGCCCATCTATGGCTACACCTTC. It codes for CASSPPGSNLQPIYGYTF.

The chain employs TRBV27 and TRBJ1-1; perhaps TRBD1 as D (6 bases). The CDR3 sequence is 12 residues long. Germline V CDR1 and CDR2: MNHEY, SMNVEV (reference sequence). The ends were cut back, 8 bases at V and 6 bases at J, with 13 bases in the middle. CDR3 in amino acids: CASQGGRAEAFF. The CDR3 DNA is TGTGCCAGCCAAGGGGGGAGGGCTGAAGCTTTCTTT.

The chain employs TRBV4-1 and TRBJ1-2; unclear D gene. CDR3 length: 17 amino acids. The V and J ends lost 4 bases and 7 bases respectively, with 25 bases between them. Germline loops: CDR1 MGHRA, CDR2 YSYEKL. CDR3 in DNA: TGCGCCAGCAGCCCACCCGTAAAGTCTAGTGGCGGTCGTGGCTACACCTTC. Protein product: CASSPPVKSSGGRGYTF.

This clonotype has only a few counts. This sequence joins TRBV12-3 or TRBV12-4 and TRBJ2-1; D is unclear. The CDR3 has 13 amino acids. Trimming shortened V by 3 bases and J by 7 bases, and 10 bases separated the two germline ends. The CDR3 DNA is TGTGCCAGCAGTTTCGGGCAGAAAAATGAGCAGTTCTTC. Protein product: CASSFGQKNEQFF.

This clonotype showed up many times. The chain joins TRBV7-8 to TRBJ1-3; no clear D gene. There are 16 residues in the CDR3. Looked up from germline, CDR1 is SGHVS and CDR2 is FQNEAQ. V shed 2 bases and J shed 2 bases, with 13 bases lying between them. Here the CDR3 reads CASSLNFEATGNTIYF. As DNA, the CDR3 is TGTGCCAGCAGCTTAAACTTTGAGGCAACTGGAAACACCATATATTTT.

This clonotype has only a few counts. The chain employs TRBV6-1 and TRBJ2-7, with D unresolved. V was shortened by 7 bases and J by 6 bases, with 10 bases between the two germline ends. Germline loops: CDR1 MNHNS, CDR2 SASEGT. This CDR3 spans 11 amino acids. Written as DNA, the CDR3 is TGTGCCAGCACTCGCGGTGGCGAGCAGTACTTC. Encoded protein: CASTRGGEQYF.

The rearrangement uses TRBV7-8 and TRBJ2-3, with TRBD1 matching over 9 bases. The CDR3 contains 16 residues. CDR1 is SGHVS, CDR2 FQNEAQ, per germline. The V gene end was trimmed by 5 bases and the J gene end by 0 bases; junction bases not matched to a gene: 6. The CDR3 DNA follows: TGTGCCAGCAGCGTAACAGGGGGCTTAAGCACAGATACGCAGTATTTT. Amino acids: CASSVTGGLSTDTQYF. The full variable domain, its missing parts supplied by reference TRBV7-8 and TRBJ2-3, is GAGVSQSPRYKVAKRGQDVALRCDPISGHVSLFWYQQALGQGPEFLTYFQNEAQLDKSGLPSDRFFAERPEGSVSTLKIQRTQQEDSAVYLCASSVTGGLSTDTQYFGPGTRLTVL.

This clonotype was counted a few times. V gene TRBV27 combines with J gene TRBJ2-3; a possible D gene is TRBD2 (5 bases). Germline V gives CDR1 MNHEY, CDR2 SMNVEV (reference sequence). The ends were cut back, 5 bases at V and 1 base at J, with 10 bases in the middle. The CDR3 runs 14 residues. The CDR3 reads CASSTIGGTDTQYF. The CDR3 coding sequence is TGTGCCAGCAGTACGATCGGGGGCACAGATACGCAGTATTTT.

This rearrangement joins TRBV19 to TRBJ2-1; D gene unclear. V lost 5 bases, J lost 0 bases, and 11 bases lay in between. This CDR3 has 15 residues. Germline V CDR1 and CDR2: LNHDA, SQIVND (reference sequence). The CDR3 is CASSPDASSYNEQFF. The CDR3 nucleotides read TGTGCCAGTAGTCCCGACGCCAGCTCCTACAATGAGCAGTTCTTC.

This clonotype was picked up a small number of times. The chain links TRBV6-2 or TRBV6-3 to TRBJ2-3, with 10 bases lining up with TRBD1. V shed 4 bases and J 7 bases; nucleotides not matched to a gene: 11. CDR1 and CDR2 (germline): MNHEY, SVGEGT. The CDR3 is made up of 16 amino acids. This CDR3 reads CASSWDPGQGLHTQYF. DNA of the CDR3: TGTGCCAGCAGTTGGGACCCGGGACAGGGGCTCCATACGCAGTATTTT.

The V and J genes are TRBV5-4 and TRBJ1-3, with 9 bases aligning to TRBD1. V shed 0 bases, J shed 0 bases, and the junction held 7 bases outside the gene matches. CDR1 and CDR2 (germline): SGHNT, YYREEE (reference sequence). The CDR3 loop spans 18 amino acids. The CDR3 protein is CASSLAGRQGGSGNTIYF. CDR3 nucleotides: TGTGCCAGCAGCTTGGCCGGAAGACAGGGGGGCTCTGGAAACACCATATATTTT. Full variable domain (rest looked up from reference TRBV5-4 and TRBJ1-3): ETGVTQSPTHLIKTRGQQVTLRCSSQSGHNTVSWYQQALGQGPQFIFQYYREEENGRGNFPPRFSGLQFPNYSSELNVNALELDDSALYLCASSLAGRQGGSGNTIYFGEGSWLTVV.

The sample holds a few counts of this clonotype. This chain joins TRBV7-6 and TRBJ1-5, with a possible D match to TRBD1 (5 bases). V dropped 5 bases and J dropped 3 bases, with 20 bases sitting between them. CDR3 size: 17 residues. CDR1 and CDR2 (germline): SGHVS, FNYEAQ. CDR3 sequence: CASSLDGTRTLNQPQHF. The CDR3, as DNA: TGTGCCAGCAGCCTGGACGGGACTCGAACTCTCAATCAGCCCCAGCATTTT. The complete variable domain, with remaining parts taken from reference TRBV7-6 and TRBJ1-5, reads GAGVSQSPRYKVTKRGQDVALRCDPISGHVSLYWYRQALGQGPEFLTYFNYEAQQDKSGLPNDRFSAERPEGSISTLTIQRTEQRDSAMYRCASSLDGTRTLNQPQHFGDGTRLSIL.

This clonotype is labeled medium-sized (0.01 to 0.1%). In DNA form, the CDR3 reads TGCGCCAGCACCTATTCCTCTAGTGGGTCCACTGAAGCTTTCTTT. Translating it yields CASTYSSSGSTEAFF. The J gene is TRBJ1-1, the V gene TRBV4-3; D call uncertain. The CDR3 has 15 residues. Germline CDR1 LGHNA, CDR2 YSLEER. Between the trimmed V and J ends, which lost 7 bases and 4 bases, there was a span of 19 bases.

The CDR3 nucleotides are TGTGCCAGCAATGGGGCTCCGGATGAAAAACTGTTTTTT. As protein: CASNGAPDEKLFF. The chain employs TRBV2 and TRBJ1-4; weak D call: TRBD1 (5 bases). Germline assignment: CDR1 SNHLY and CDR2 FYNNEI. The CDR3 sequence is 13 residues long. The ends were cut back, 7 bases at V and 6 bases at J, with 12 bases in the middle.

In the case of this clonotype: A read error may produce the germline difference seen at one junction end. The chain employs TRBV7-6 and TRBJ2-7, with TRBD2 identical over 7 bases. The length of the CDR3 is 15 residues. The V gene's germline CDR1 is SGHVS and CDR2 FNYEAQ. The CDR3 is CASSRGEGMTYEEYF. CDR3 coding DNA: TGTGCCAGCAGCAGAGGGGAGGGGATGACCTACGAGGAGTACTTC.